These 18 T cell receptor beta chains were sequenced from one sample in a study of T-cell reconstitution after alpha-beta-depleted transplantation in children. Unique molecular identifiers were used to barcode this TCRbeta library. Using its own MiXCR run on the PCR reads, TCRdb lists one record per CDR3 protein. The table has about 1,000,000 distinct CDR3 sequences, about 30% seen once; the top ten hold approximately 30%. The source material was PBMCs, mostly from graft donor cells, sampled 360 days after TCRalphabeta/CD19-depleted stem cell transplant. These receptors were collected from a boy less than two years old who had a stem cell transplant for SCID, so the T cells may come from the graft donor.

This chain links TRBV12-3 or TRBV12-4 with TRBJ1-5, with D perhaps matching TRBD1 (6 bases). Trimming stripped 4 bases from V and 5 bases from J, with 18 bases between. This CDR3 contains 16 residues. CDR3 nucleotides: TGTGCCAGCAGTTCCCCGGGGGCTGGCGGGCATCAGCCCCAGCATTTT. It is translated as CASSSPGAGGHQPQHF.

This chain uses TRBV20-1 with TRBJ1-2; a weak D match, TRBD1 (5 bases). The V end lost 7 bases, the J end lost 2 bases, and 8 bases lay between the germline ends. CDR3 length: 11 amino acids. CDR1 is DFQATT and CDR2 is SNEGSKA in the germline V gene (reference sequence). The CDR3 sequence: CSGGVNYGYTF. As DNA, the CDR3 is TGCAGTGGGGGGGTAAACTATGGCTACACCTTC.

This clonotype came up many times. The V gene is TRBV20-1, the J gene TRBJ1-6; tentative D call: TRBD1 (6 bases). The V end lost 3 bases, the J end lost 1 base, and 7 bases lay between the germline ends. Germline V gene sequence: CDR1 DFQATT, CDR2 SNEGSKA (reference sequence). The CDR3 has 14 residues. CDR3 DNA: TGCAGTGCTAGGGACAGTTCCTATAATTCACCCCTCCACTTT. Its protein is CSARDSSYNSPLHF.

The chain is built from TRBV6-2 or TRBV6-3 and TRBJ1-5; D gene ambiguous. Germline V gene data show CDR1 as MNHEY and CDR2 as SVGEGT. This CDR3 is 13 amino acids long. V was clipped by 8 bases and J by 9 bases, with 17 bases between them. CDR3 sequence: CASVDRGGGPQHF. CDR3 nucleotide sequence: TGTGCCAGCGTGGACCGGGGAGGTGGGCCCCAGCATTTT.

The chain has TRBV6-5 and TRBJ1-1; 9 bases line up with TRBD1. The germline V gene encodes CDR1 MNHEY and CDR2 SVGAGI. The V segment lost 2 bases and the J segment 1 base; nucleotides outside the gene matches: 2. The CDR3 totals 15 residues. This CDR3 is CASSYGGQGNTEAFF. The CDR3 DNA sequence: TGTGCCAGCAGTTACGGGGGACAGGGGAACACTGAAGCTTTCTTT.

This clonotype occurred a few times. This sequence joins TRBV4-1 and TRBJ2-5, with 7 positions matching TRBD1. This CDR3 comprises 17 residues. CDR1 and CDR2 (germline): MGHRA, YSYEKL. Trimming at V came to 3 bases and at J to 2 bases, leaving 12 bases not matched to a gene. CDR3: CASSQDRTGTRQETQYF. The CDR3 DNA follows: TGCGCCAGCAGCCAGGACAGGACGGGGACACGGCAAGAGACCCAGTACTTC.

This chain uses TRBV4-2 with TRBJ2-1, with D tentatively TRBD2 (6 bases). The CDR3 runs 15 residues. CDR1 and CDR2 (germline): LGHNA, YNFKEQ. Trimming removed 1 base from V and 5 bases from J, with 12 bases in between. The CDR3, as DNA: TGTGCCAGCAGCCAAGGCCTAGCGCGCCACAATGAGCAGTTCTTC. Translating gives CASSQGLARHNEQFF.

This clonotype was detected only a few times. The chain couples TRBV28 to TRBJ2-7, with D perhaps given as TRBD1 or TRBD2 (5 bases each). The CDR3 extends over 15 amino acids. V was pared by 6 bases and J by 4 bases, with 19 bases between. Germline V CDR1 and CDR2: MDHEN, SYDVKM. CDR3 sequence: CASRFMGPVGYEQYF. CDR3 DNA: TGTGCCAGCAGGTTCATGGGACCGGTCGGATACGAGCAGTACTTC.

The chain recombines TRBV12-3 or TRBV12-4 with TRBJ2-1; weak D call: TRBD1 (5 bases). V gave up 6 bases and J gave up 0 bases, with 9 bases separating them. The CDR3 loop spans 14 amino acids. The CDR3 DNA is TGTGCCAGCAGGCCTCAGGGCTCCTACAATGAGCAGTTCTTC. The encoded protein is CASRPQGSYNEQFF.

The chain employs TRBV5-1 and TRBJ2-3, with TRBD2 matching over 9 bases. CDR1 is SGHRS and CDR2 is YFSETQ in the germline V gene. This CDR3 is 17 amino acids long. The trim removed 4 bases at V and 3 bases at J, leaving 12 bases unmatched. CDR3 protein: CASSLGAGGPFTDTQYF. For the CDR3, the DNA is TGCGCCAGCAGCCTGGGTGCGGGGGGGCCTTTTACAGATACGCAGTATTTT.

This chain uses TRBV15 with TRBJ2-4, with 10 bases fitting TRBD1. V gave up 5 bases and J gave up 4 bases; unmatched junction bases: 11. Per germline, CDR1 LNHNV and CDR2 YYDKDF (reference sequence). The CDR3 runs to 17 residues. The chain's CDR3 is CATSRPPGQGPKNIQYF. DNA of the CDR3: TGTGCCACCAGCCGTCCCCCGGGACAGGGGCCTAAAAACATTCAGTACTTC.

The chain combines TRBV7-9 with TRBJ2-7; 7 nucleotides align to TRBD2. Unmatched junction bases numbered 16, after V lost 7 bases and J lost 7 bases. CDR1 is SEHNR and CDR2 is FQNEAQ in the germline V gene (reference sequence). The CDR3 length is 15 residues. The DNA of the CDR3 is TGTGCCAGCACCTCCAGCGGGGACCTCAGGAGGGAGCAGTACTTC. Protein sequence: CASTSSGDLRREQYF.

This clonotype was observed a few times. The V call is TRBV11-3, the J call TRBJ2-1; no firm D call. CDR3 length: 16 amino acids. Germline CDR1 and CDR2: SGHNT and YENEEA. V was clipped by 6 bases and J by 1 base, with 16 bases between them. The DNA of the CDR3 is TGTGCCAGCAGGCCAGGCGAGAGATTATCCTACAATGAGCAGTTCTTC. It is translated as CASRPGERLSYNEQFF.

There are a few counts of this clonotype. The rearrangement links TRBV4-1 to TRBJ1-4, with D tentatively TRBD1 (5 bases). Trimming took 0 bases from V and 2 from J, leaving 10 bases between them. The CDR3 length is 16 residues. Germline V gene sequence: CDR1 MGHRA, CDR2 YSYEKL. CDR3 nucleotides: TGCGCCAGCAGCCAAGATTTAGGGGCGACTAATGAAAAACTGTTTTTT. Protein: CASSQDLGATNEKLFF.

Many counts were recorded for this clonotype. V gene TRBV3-1 combines with J gene TRBJ2-2, with D uncertain. Germline loops: CDR1 LGHDT, CDR2 YNNKEL (reference sequence). This CDR3 spans 15 amino acids. V gave up 4 bases and J gave up 4 bases, with 13 bases separating them. The CDR3 protein is CASSPIHLFTGELFF. The CDR3 coding sequence is TGTGCCAGCAGCCCTATCCACTTATTCACCGGGGAGCTGTTTTTT.

The chain has TRBV7-2 and TRBJ2-6; D may be TRBD1 or TRBD2 (5 bases each). The germline CDR1 and CDR2 sequences are SGHTA and FQGNSA. This CDR3 comprises 17 residues. The V end lost 4 bases, the J end lost 6 bases, and 19 bases lay between the germline ends. The CDR3 region has the DNA TGTGCCAGCAGCTCCGGGACGGGCGCAATCCAGGCCAACGTCCTGACTTTC. This encodes CASSSGTGAIQANVLTF.

This clonotype turned up a few times. V gene TRBV7-2 combines with J gene TRBJ2-2, with 9 bases fitting TRBD1. V shed 5 bases, J shed 7 bases, and the junction held 11 bases outside the gene matches. This CDR3 has 16 amino acids. Germline V gene data show CDR1 as SGHTA and CDR2 as FQGNSA. The CDR3, as DNA: TGTGCCAGCAGCACCCCGACAGGGGGTATATACGGGGAGCTGTTTTTT. It is translated as CASSTPTGGIYGELFF.

This clonotype was counted many times. The chain recombines TRBV12-3 or TRBV12-4 with TRBJ1-3; D is undetermined. V was pared by 0 bases and J by 1 base, with 4 bases between. The CDR3 is 14 amino acids. CDR3 bases: TGTGCCAGCAGTTTAGCGTCGTCTGGAAACACCATATATTTT. Translation gives CASSLASSGNTIYF.